These T cell receptor beta chains were read from a single sample in a study of T cells after yellow fever vaccination. TCRdb ran MiXCR on the 5' RACE reads and lists one entry per CDR3 protein. Counted here are 510,000 or so distinct CDR3 sequences, 19% occurring once; the ten biggest clones make up over 11%. Source: PBMCs, taken 15 days after the yellow fever booster vaccination. The receptors originated from a man under 40 who received the YFV17D yellow fever vaccine. The CDR3 runs from the conserved cysteine through the conserved F or W. Fields, in order: V gene, J gene, clone size, D gene, CDR3 protein, CDR3 DNA. A D gene is named only where the DNA matches it firmly. Rows may omit the clone size; those that give it use once, few, many or a size class.

>TRBV28|TRBJ2-7|few|.
CASSQGAGQYF
TGTGCCAGCAGTCAAGGGGCAGGGCAGTACTTC
>TRBV2|TRBJ2-5|.|.
CASSESNQETQYF
TGTGCCAGCAGTGAGTCTAACCAAGAGACCCAGTACTTC
>TRBV9|TRBJ2-5|.|.
CASSVDRGRQETQYF
TGTGCCAGCAGCGTAGATCGGGGTCGCCAAGAGACCCAGTACTTC
>TRBV7-9|TRBJ2-1|.|.
CASSFRARGNEQFF
TGTGCCAGCAGCTTCAGGGCAAGGGGCAATGAGCAGTTCTTC
>TRBV12-5|TRBJ1-2|few|.
CAVPGVYYGYTF
TGTGCTGTCCCTGGGGTCTACTATGGCTACACCTTC
>TRBV7-9|TRBJ2-1|.|.
CASSFPPTNEQFF
TGTGCCAGCAGCTTCCCCCCCACCAATGAGCAGTTCTTC
>TRBV6-1|TRBJ2-7|.|.
CASSPAPTGESYEQYF
TGTGCCAGCAGTCCTGCTCCCACCGGTGAGTCCTACGAGCAGTACTTC
>TRBV20-1|TRBJ2-7|few|.
CSAEGPRVEQYF
TGCAGTGCCGAGGGCCCTCGGGTCGAGCAGTACTTC
>TRBV10-1|TRBJ2-2|many|.
CASSDPGDGSGELFF
TGCGCCAGCAGCGACCCAGGGGACGGGTCCGGGGAGCTGTTTTTT
>TRBV20-1|TRBJ2-2|.|.
CSARSAGMNTGELFF
TGCAGTGCTAGGTCGGCAGGGATGAACACCGGGGAGCTGTTTTTT
>TRBV20-1|TRBJ1-4|.|.
CSARELKGATGKLFF
TGCAGTGCTAGAGAATTAAAGGGAGCTACCGGAAAACTGTTTTTT
>TRBV20-1|TRBJ2-7|few|.
CSAPDPRGYEQYF
TGCAGTGCGCCGGACCCCCGTGGCTACGAGCAGTACTTC
>TRBV4-3|TRBJ1-1|few|.
CASSQVGRGIEAFF
TGCGCCAGCAGCCAAGTGGGGAGGGGAATAGAAGCTTTCTTT
>TRBV20-1|TRBJ2-5|.|TRBD1
CSAIPGQGQRETQYF
TGCAGTGCAATACCGGGACAGGGACAACGAGAGACCCAGTACTTC
>TRBV5-1|TRBJ2-1|few|TRBD2
CASSLEVAGPNEQFF
TGCGCCAGCAGCTTGGAAGTAGCGGGACCTAATGAGCAGTTCTTC
>TRBV20-1|TRBJ1-5|few|.
CSALSQFGGGQPQHF
TGCAGTGCTCTTAGCCAGTTTGGGGGCGGGCAGCCCCAGCATTTT
>TRBV2|TRBJ2-7|few|.
CASSSLRGNYEQYF
TGTGCCAGCAGCTCTCTCAGGGGAAACTACGAGCAGTACTTC
>TRBV20-1|TRBJ2-2|few|.
CSAQRAGTNTGELFF
TGCAGTGCCCAACGGGCAGGAACTAACACCGGGGAGCTGTTTTTT
>TRBV12-3/TRBV12-4|TRBJ1-1|few|.
CASSFVGAMAEAFF
TGTGCCAGCAGTTTCGTCGGGGCAATGGCTGAAGCTTTCTTT
>TRBV21-1|TRBJ2-3|.|.
CASRPLANLTDTQYF
TGTGCCAGCAGACCCCTAGCTAATCTAACAGATACGCAGTATTTT
>TRBV27|TRBJ2-3|.|.
CASSFGSETQYF
TGTGCCAGCAGTTTCGGCTCAGAAACGCAGTATTTT
>TRBV10-3|TRBJ2-7|.|.
CAITPQGSYEQYF
TGTGCCATCACCCCACAGGGATCCTACGAGCAGTACTTC
>TRBV11-1|TRBJ2-7|.|.
CASSLRGQTGYEQYF
TGTGCCAGCAGCTTGCGGGGACAGACTGGCTACGAGCAGTACTTC
>TRBV29-1|TRBJ2-2|.|TRBD2
CSVRTSGALYSGELFF
TGCAGCGTCAGGACTAGCGGGGCCCTTTACAGCGGGGAGCTGTTTTTT
>TRBV25-1|TRBJ2-1|few|.
CASSEDPTRNEQFF
TGTGCCAGCAGTGAGGACCCCACTCGGAATGAGCAGTTCTTC
>TRBV5-5|TRBJ2-2|.|.
CASSLGRGTNTGELFF
TGTGCCAGCAGCTTGGGCAGGGGTACTAACACCGGGGAGCTGTTTTTT
>TRBV7-2|TRBJ1-1|.|.
CASSRMMGHLQNTEAFF
TGTGCCAGCAGCCGGATGATGGGACACCTCCAGAACACTGAAGCTTTCTTT
>TRBV9|TRBJ2-7|few|.
CASSAADGPGREQYF
TGTGCCAGCAGCGCAGCGGACGGGCCCGGGCGGGAGCAGTACTTC
>TRBV10-3|TRBJ1-6|few|TRBD1
CAISWTGGESPLHF
TGTGCCATCAGTTGGACAGGGGGCGAGTCACCCCTCCACTTT
>TRBV29-1|TRBJ1-1|few|.
CSVSVRGNTEAFF
TGCAGCGTTTCCGTCAGGGGGAACACTGAAGCTTTCTTT
>TRBV7-2|TRBJ2-5|.|TRBD1
CASSFKDRGRETQYF
TGTGCCAGCAGCTTCAAGGACAGGGGTCGGGAGACCCAGTACTTC